This T cell receptor beta chain was retrieved from a study of early T cells in non-severe SARS-CoV-2 infection. Looking at the study overall: Sequencing of unsorted whole blood was done on bulk RNA, leaving chains unpaired. Notes on the study in general: Matching with VDJdb favored anti-spike CD8 responses (missing private and CD4 specificities).

This clonotype was detected only a few times. As yet, its antigen is unknown. Germline CDR1 and CDR2: KGHSH and LQKENI. This CDR3 contains 15 residues. Trimming pared 1 base from V and 3 bases from J, leaving 12 bases between. Individual cDNA molecules each received unique molecular identifiers attached to them. MiXCR, run by TCRdb on the 5' RACE reads, gives a single entry per CDR3 protein. The table shows 85,000 to 100,000 distinct CDR3 sequences, with about 10% occurring only once. Specimen: whole blood. This TCR was sampled from an adult who was a healthcare worker with PCR-confirmed SARS-CoV-2 infection or an uninfected control (not recorded which). The gene calls are TRBV18 and TRBJ1-1; D possibly corresponds to TRBD1 (6 bases). CDR3 region: CASSPHKGGDTEAFF. CDR3 in DNA: TGTGCCAGCTCACCACACAAAGGGGGAGACACTGAAGCTTTCTTT.